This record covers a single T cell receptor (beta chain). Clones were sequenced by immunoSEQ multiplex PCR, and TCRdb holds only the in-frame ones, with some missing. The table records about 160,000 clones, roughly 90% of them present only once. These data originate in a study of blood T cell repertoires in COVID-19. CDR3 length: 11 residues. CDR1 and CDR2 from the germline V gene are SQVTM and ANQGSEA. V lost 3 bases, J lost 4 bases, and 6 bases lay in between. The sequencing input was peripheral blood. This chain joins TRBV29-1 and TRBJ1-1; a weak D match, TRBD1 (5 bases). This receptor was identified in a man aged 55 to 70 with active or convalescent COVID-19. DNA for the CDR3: TGCAGCGTTGACAGGGCCACTGAAGCTTTCTTT. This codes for CSVDRATEAFF.